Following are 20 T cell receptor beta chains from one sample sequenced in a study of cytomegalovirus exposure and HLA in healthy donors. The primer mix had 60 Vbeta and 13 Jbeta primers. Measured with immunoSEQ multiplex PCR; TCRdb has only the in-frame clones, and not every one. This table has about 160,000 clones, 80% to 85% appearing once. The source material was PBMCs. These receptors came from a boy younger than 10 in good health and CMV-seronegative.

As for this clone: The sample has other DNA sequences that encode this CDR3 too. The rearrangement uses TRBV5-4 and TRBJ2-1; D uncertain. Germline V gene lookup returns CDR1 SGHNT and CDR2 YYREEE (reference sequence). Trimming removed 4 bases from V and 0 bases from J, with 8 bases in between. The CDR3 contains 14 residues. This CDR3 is CASSPSSSYNEQFF. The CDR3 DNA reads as TGTGCCAGCAGCCCCTCCAGCTCCTACAATGAGCAGTTCTTC.

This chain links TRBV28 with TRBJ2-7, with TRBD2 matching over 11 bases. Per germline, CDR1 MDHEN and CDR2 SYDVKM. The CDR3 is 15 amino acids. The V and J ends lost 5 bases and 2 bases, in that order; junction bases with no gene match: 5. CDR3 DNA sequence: TGTGCCAGCAGTGGAGGGACTAGCGGAACCTACGAGCAGTACTTC. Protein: CASSGGTSGTYEQYF.

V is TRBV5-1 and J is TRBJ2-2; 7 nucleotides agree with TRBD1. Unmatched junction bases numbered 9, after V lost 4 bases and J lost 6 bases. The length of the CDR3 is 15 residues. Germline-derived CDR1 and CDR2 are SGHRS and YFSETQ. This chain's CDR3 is CASSKRQGMAGELFF. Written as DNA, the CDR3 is TGCGCCAGCAGCAAGCGACAGGGAATGGCCGGGGAGCTGTTTTTT.

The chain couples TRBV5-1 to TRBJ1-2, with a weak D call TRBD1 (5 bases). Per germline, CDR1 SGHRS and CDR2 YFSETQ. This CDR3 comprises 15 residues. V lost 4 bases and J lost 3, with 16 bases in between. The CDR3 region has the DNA TGCGCCAGCAGCCCTAGACAGCCTGGGGACTATGGCTACACCTTC. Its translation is CASSPRQPGDYGYTF. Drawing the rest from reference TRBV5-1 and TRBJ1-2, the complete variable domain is KAGVTQTPRYLIKTRGQQVTLSCSPISGHRSVSWYQQTPGQGLQFLFEYFSETQRNKGNFPGRFSGRQFSNSRSEMNVSTLELGDSALYLCASSPRQPGDYGYTFGSGTRLTVV.

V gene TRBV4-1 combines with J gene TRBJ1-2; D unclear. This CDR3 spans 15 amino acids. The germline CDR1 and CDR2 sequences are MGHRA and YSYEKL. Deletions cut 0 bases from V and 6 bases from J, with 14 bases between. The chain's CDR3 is CASSQEGLPGDGYTF. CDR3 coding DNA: TGCGCCAGCAGCCAAGAAGGGTTACCGGGAGATGGCTACACCTTC.

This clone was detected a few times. The CDR3 here is CASSPAGTSGLGSSYEQYF. The DNA of the CDR3 is TGTGCCAGCAGCCCCGCCGGGACTAGCGGGCTTGGAAGCTCCTACGAGCAGTACTTC. The rearrangement links TRBV7-9 to TRBJ2-7, with 12 bases identical to TRBD2. The CDR3 spans 19 residues. V shed 5 bases and J 0 bases; nucleotides not matched to a gene: 14. CDR1 and CDR2 (germline): SEHNR, FQNEAQ (reference sequence).

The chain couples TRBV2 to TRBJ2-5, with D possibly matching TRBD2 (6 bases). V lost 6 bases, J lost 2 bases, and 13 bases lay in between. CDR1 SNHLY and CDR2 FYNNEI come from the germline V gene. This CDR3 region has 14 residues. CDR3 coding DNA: TGTGCCAGCAGGGCGGGACTGCCTCAAGAGACCCAGTACTTC. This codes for CASRAGLPQETQYF.

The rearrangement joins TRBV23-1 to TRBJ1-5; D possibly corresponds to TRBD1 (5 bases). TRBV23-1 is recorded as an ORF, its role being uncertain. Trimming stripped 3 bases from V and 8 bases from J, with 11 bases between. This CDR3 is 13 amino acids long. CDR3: CASSQTVLKPQHF. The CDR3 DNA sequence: TGCGCCAGCAGTCAGACAGTTTTAAAGCCCCAGCATTTT.

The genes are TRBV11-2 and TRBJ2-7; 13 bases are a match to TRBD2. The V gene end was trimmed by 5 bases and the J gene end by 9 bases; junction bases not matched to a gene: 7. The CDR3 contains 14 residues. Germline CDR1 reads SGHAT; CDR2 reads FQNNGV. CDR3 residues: CASSPPGLAGRQYF. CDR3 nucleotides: TGTGCCAGCAGCCCTCCGGGACTAGCGGGACGGCAGTACTTC.

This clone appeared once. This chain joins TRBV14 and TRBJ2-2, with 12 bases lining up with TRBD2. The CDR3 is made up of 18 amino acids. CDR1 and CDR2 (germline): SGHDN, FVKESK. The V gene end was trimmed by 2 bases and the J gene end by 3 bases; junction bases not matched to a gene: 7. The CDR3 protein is CASSQPTSGGSYTGELFF. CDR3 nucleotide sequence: TGTGCCAGCAGCCAACCTACTAGCGGGGGGTCCTACACCGGGGAGCTGTTTTTT.

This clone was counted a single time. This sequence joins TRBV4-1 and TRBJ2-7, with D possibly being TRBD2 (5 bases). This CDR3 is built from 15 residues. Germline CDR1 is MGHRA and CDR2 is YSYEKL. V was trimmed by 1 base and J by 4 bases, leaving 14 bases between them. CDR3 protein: CASSQGGLPPYEQYF. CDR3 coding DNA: TGCGCCAGCAGCCAAGGCGGGTTACCCCCTTACGAGCAGTACTTC.

As DNA, the CDR3 is TGTGCCAGCAGTGACAGCACAGGTTCCGTATATGAAAAACTGTTTTTT. It translates to CASSDSTGSVYEKLFF. V is TRBV25-1 and J is TRBJ1-4, with D possibly TRBD1 on 5 matching bases. The V gene's germline CDR1 is MGHDK and CDR2 SYGVNS. V lost 3 bases and J 6 bases, leaving 17 bases between the germline ends. The CDR3 has 16 amino acids.

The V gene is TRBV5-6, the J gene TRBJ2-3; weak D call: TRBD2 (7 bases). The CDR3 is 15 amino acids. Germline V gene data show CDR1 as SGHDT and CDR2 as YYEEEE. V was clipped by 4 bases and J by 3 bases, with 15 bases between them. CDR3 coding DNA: TGTGCCAGCAGCCCGAGGGGGGGGCCTACAGATACGCAGTATTTT. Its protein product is CASSPRGGPTDTQYF.

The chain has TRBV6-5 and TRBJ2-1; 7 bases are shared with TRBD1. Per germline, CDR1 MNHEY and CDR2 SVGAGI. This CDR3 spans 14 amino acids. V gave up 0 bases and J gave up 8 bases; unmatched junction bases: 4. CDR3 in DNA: TGTGCCAGCAGTTACTCGACAGGGTTGGATGAGCAGTTCTTC. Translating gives CASSYSTGLDEQFF.

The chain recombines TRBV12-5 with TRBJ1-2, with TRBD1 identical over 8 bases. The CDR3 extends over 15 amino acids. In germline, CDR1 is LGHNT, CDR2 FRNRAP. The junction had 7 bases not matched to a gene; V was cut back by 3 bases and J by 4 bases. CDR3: CASGFGTGGGYGYTF. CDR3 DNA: TGTGCTAGTGGTTTTGGGACAGGAGGAGGCTATGGCTACACCTTC.

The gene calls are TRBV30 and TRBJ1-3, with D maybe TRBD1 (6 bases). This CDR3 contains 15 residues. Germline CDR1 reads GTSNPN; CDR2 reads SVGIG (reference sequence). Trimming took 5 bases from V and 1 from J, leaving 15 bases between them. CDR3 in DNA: TGTGCCTGGTCACAGGGCTCCTCTTCTGGAAACACCATATATTTT. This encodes CAWSQGSSSGNTIYF.

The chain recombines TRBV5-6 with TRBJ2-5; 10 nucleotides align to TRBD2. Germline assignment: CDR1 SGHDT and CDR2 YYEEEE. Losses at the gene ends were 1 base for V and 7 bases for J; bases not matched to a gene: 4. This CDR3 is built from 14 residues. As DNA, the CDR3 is TGTGCCAGCAGCTTGAGCGGGAGGGCTGGGACCCAGTACTTC. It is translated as CASSLSGRAGTQYF.

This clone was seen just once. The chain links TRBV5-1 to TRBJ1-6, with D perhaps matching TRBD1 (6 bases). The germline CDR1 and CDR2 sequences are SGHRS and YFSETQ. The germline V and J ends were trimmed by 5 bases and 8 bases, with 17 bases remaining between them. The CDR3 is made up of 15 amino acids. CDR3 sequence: CASRPTAGGDSPLHF. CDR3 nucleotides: TGCGCCAGCAGACCCACGGCGGGGGGCGATTCACCCCTCCACTTT.

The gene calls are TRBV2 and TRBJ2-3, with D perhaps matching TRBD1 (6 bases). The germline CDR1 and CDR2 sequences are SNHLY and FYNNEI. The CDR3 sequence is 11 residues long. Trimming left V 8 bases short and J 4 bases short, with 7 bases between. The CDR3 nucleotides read TGTGCCAGCGGGGGCCCAGATACGCAGTATTTT. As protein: CASGGPDTQYF.

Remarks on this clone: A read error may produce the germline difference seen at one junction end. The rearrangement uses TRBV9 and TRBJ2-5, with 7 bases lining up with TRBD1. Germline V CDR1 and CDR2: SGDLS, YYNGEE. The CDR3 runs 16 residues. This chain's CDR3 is CASSPPRQGLQESQYF. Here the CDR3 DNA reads TGTGCCAGCAGCCCCCCCAGACAGGGCCTCCAAGAGTCCCAGTACTTC.